These 9 T cell receptor beta chains came from one sample sequenced in a study of Tregs in tolerant kidney transplant recipients. Method: immunoSEQ multiplex PCR; TCRdb's copy keeps in-frame clones and lacks some. The data show under 300,000 clones, with about 80% seen just once and 0.64% held by the top ten. Sequenced: CD4+ T cells from blood. These receptors originate from a human donor in good health.

This chain connects TRBV5-1 to TRBJ2-7, with 11 nucleotides matching TRBD2. Germline V gene data show CDR1 as SGHRS and CDR2 as YFSETQ. Losses at the gene ends were 7 bases for V and 2 bases for J; bases not matched to a gene: 8. This CDR3 is 15 amino acids long. This CDR3 is CASGSGTSGPYEQYF. In nucleotides, the CDR3 is TGCGCCAGCGGGTCCGGGACTAGCGGACCCTACGAGCAGTACTTC.

The chain joins TRBV10-3 to TRBJ2-1, with TRBD2 matching over 8 bases. The CDR3 is 14 residues long. Germline CDR1 is ENHRY and CDR2 is SYGVKD. V lost 6 bases and J lost 2; bases outside the gene matches: 3. Here the CDR3 reads CAISAGGAYNEQFF. The CDR3 DNA follows: TGTGCCATCAGCGCCGGGGGGGCCTACAATGAGCAGTTCTTC.

This chain uses TRBV6-1 with TRBJ2-3; 8 bases fit TRBD2. This CDR3 is built from 15 residues. V shed 4 bases and J 2 bases; nucleotides not matched to a gene: 5. Germline CDR1 and CDR2: MNHNS and SASEGT. In DNA, the CDR3 is TGTGCCAGCAGTGCTACTAGCGGATCCACAGATACGCAGTATTTT. This gives the protein CASSATSGSTDTQYF.

This chain links TRBV15 with TRBJ1-4; 7 bases match TRBD1. CDR1 is LNHNV, CDR2 YYDKDF, per germline (reference sequence). J was trimmed by 4 bases and V by 4 bases; bases with no gene match: 15. The CDR3 totals 18 residues. Here the CDR3 DNA reads TGTGCCACCAGCACCCTTTTTCCCTCGGACAGGAATAATGAAAAACTGTTTTTT. It codes for CATSTLFPSDRNNEKLFF.

V usage is TRBV6-5 and J usage is TRBJ2-5, with 7 nucleotides matching TRBD1. Trimming removed 5 bases from V and 4 bases from J; junction bases left unmatched: 4. Germline assignment: CDR1 MNHEY and CDR2 SVGAGI. The CDR3 is made up of 13 amino acids. The CDR3 DNA reads as TGTGCCAGCAGTATCCACAGGGGAGAGACCCAGTACTTC. Translating it yields CASSIHRGETQYF.

The V and J genes are TRBV25-1 and TRBJ1-4; a weak D match, TRBD1 (6 bases). The V gene lost 3 bases and the J gene lost 9 bases, with 23 bases spanning the gap. This CDR3 region has 17 residues. Germline CDR1 reads MGHDK; CDR2 reads SYGVNS. The CDR3 region is CASSDVGPRGPRQKLFF. In DNA, the CDR3 is TGTGCCAGCAGTGACGTGGGCCCCAGGGGCCCTAGGCAAAAACTGTTTTTT.

The chain links TRBV5-4 to TRBJ1-4, with 12 bases identical to TRBD1. The V and J ends lost 4 bases and 6 bases, in that order; junction bases with no gene match: 4. This CDR3 spans 15 amino acids. CDR1 SGHNT and CDR2 YYREEE come from the germline V gene (reference sequence). The CDR3 is CASSLGTGGDEKLFF. CDR3 nucleotides: TGTGCCAGCAGCCTTGGGACAGGGGGCGATGAAAAACTGTTTTTT.

The chain uses TRBV6-1 and TRBJ2-5; 10 positions match TRBD1. The better agreement between TRBJ2-7 and the DNA end casts doubt on the J call. The CDR3 is made up of 16 amino acids. Germline V CDR1 and CDR2: MNHNS, SASEGT. The CDR3: CASSEEDGTGAYEQYF. The CDR3 nucleotides read TGTGCCAGCAGTGAAGAGGATGGGACAGGGGCGTACGAGCAGTACTTC.

This chain links TRBV19 with TRBJ2-7, with 7 bases identical to TRBD1. Trimming cost V 5 bases and J 0 bases; bases outside gene matches: 4. The CDR3 consists of 14 residues. Looked up from germline, CDR1 is LNHDA and CDR2 is SQIVND (reference sequence). The CDR3 sequence: CASSRGQSSYEQYF. The DNA for the CDR3 is TGTGCCAGTAGTCGGGGACAGAGCTCCTACGAGCAGTACTTC.